These T cell receptor beta chains were read from a single sample in a study of shared clonotypes between healthy human individuals. Here immunoSEQ multiplex PCR was the method, and the copy in TCRdb shows in-frame clones only, minus some. The data show more than 2,000,000 clones, approximately 95% seen once. Sequenced material: naive CD4+ T cells from PBMCs. Source of these receptors: a man aged 18 to 30 in good health. Some clones in this sample may be carry-over from other donors' samples. The CDR3 runs from the conserved cysteine through the conserved F or W. The order of the fields is J gene, D gene, V gene, clone size, CDR3 DNA, CDR3 protein. The D gene is left open where the match is weak. Where a row states a size, it is once, few, many or the class of an expanded clone; other rows omit it.

TRBJ2-7 - TRBV28 - TGTGCCAGCAGTTTACTCCTGGGATCCGGGAACGAGCAGTACTTC CASSLLLGSGNEQYF
TRBJ2-1 TRBD2 TRBV11-2 - TGTGCCAGCAGCTTGGGAGGGCCCTACAATGAGCAGTTCTTC CASSLGGPYNEQFF
TRBJ1-2 - TRBV9 - TGTGCCAGCAGCCCCGAGGGGAGATCGGCTGGGGGCTACACCTTC CASSPEGRSAGGYTF
TRBJ1-2 TRBD1 TRBV19 - TGTGCCAGTAGCTCCCCGGGACAGGGACACTATGGCTACACCTTC CASSSPGQGHYGYTF
TRBJ1-1 TRBD1 TRBV4-1 - TGCGCCAGCAGCCAGGATTTTTCTCGGGACAGGGGGAGGGACACTGAAGCTTTCTTT CASSQDFSRDRGRDTEAFF
TRBJ1-5 - TRBV5-1 - TGCGCCAGCAGGTTAGGGGACCTTAGCAATCAGCCCCAGCATTTT CASRLGDLSNQPQHF
TRBJ2-3 TRBD1 TRBV6-1 - TGTGCCAGCAGGCTGGGACAGGACACAGATACGCAGTATTTT CASRLGQDTDTQYF
TRBJ1-1 - TRBV21-1 - TGTGCCAGCAGCAAATTTTTTCGGGGTCTGAACACTGAAGCTTTCTTT CASSKFFRGLNTEAFF
TRBJ2-2 TRBD1 TRBV2 once TGTGCCAGCAGTGGGGGGACAGGGGTTGCCGGGGAGCTGTTTTTT CASSGGTGVAGELFF
TRBJ2-1 TRBD2 TRBV11-1 - TGTGCCAGCAGCCTTCGACTAGCGGGAGAGGATGAGCAGTTCTTC CASSLRLAGEDEQFF
TRBJ2-7 - TRBV11-2 - TGTGCCAGCAGCTTAGTACAGGCATCCTACGAGCAGTACTTC CASSLVQASYEQYF
TRBJ1-1 - TRBV5-4 - TGTGCCAGCCAACAGATGGGGCAGGGGAACACTGAAGCTTTCTTT CASQQMGQGNTEAFF
TRBJ1-3 TRBD1 TRBV19 - TGTGCCAGTAGGAGAGGGGACAGCTCTGGAAACACCATATATTTT CASRRGDSSGNTIYF
TRBJ2-1 - TRBV7-9 - TGTGCCAGCAGCTTATGGTCAGGGGCGAGGAATGAGCAGTTCTTC CASSLWSGARNEQFF
TRBJ2-5 - TRBV27 once TGTGCCAGCAGTAGGACGACTAGTTGGTTCATGGAGACCCAGTACTTC CASSRTTSWFMETQYF
TRBJ1-1 TRBD1 TRBV7-3 - TGTGCCAGCAGCCCAAACAGGGGGCCCAGCACTGAAGCTTTCTTT CASSPNRGPSTEAFF
TRBJ1-1 - TRBV19 once TGTGCCAGTAGTATAGATCCTAGGCAGGGCCCTGAAGCTTTCTTT CASSIDPRQGPEAFF
TRBJ1-5 - TRBV4-2 - TGTGCCAGCACCTCCAGTGTCGGGCAGCCCCAGCATTTT CASTSSVGQPQHF
TRBJ2-3 - TRBV7-9 - TGTGCCAGCAGCTTATTTAGAGCCACAGATACGCAGTATTTT CASSLFRATDTQYF
TRBJ2-7 TRBD1 TRBV30 - TGTGCCTGTCTCAGGACAGGGGGCGTCGAGCAGTACTTC CACLRTGGVEQYF